This T cell receptor beta chain derives from a study of blood T cells in healthy people across ages. General study points: With donor CMV status unknown, expanded clonotype changes were possibly confounded.

Together with a sample-barcoded 5' primer, a J-beta primer mix was included in a second PCR lasting roughly 6 to 12 cycles. TCRdb recomputed calls from the 5' RACE reads with MiXCR, one row per CDR3 protein. Of approximately 790,000 distinct CDR3 sequences listed, 55% to 65% are singletons. Worth noting for this clonotype: Antigen: not known.

Donors gave around 10 milliliters of peripheral blood apiece. Trimming left V 3 bases short and J 6 bases short, with 13 bases between. Germline CDR1 and CDR2: MRHNA and SNTAGT. This CDR3 has 14 residues. Source material: blood. This clonotype originated in a young man in good health. The chain has TRBV6-4 and TRBJ2-3; tentative D call: TRBD2 (6 bases). The CDR3 region is CASSEGGAGDTQYF. CDR3 in DNA: TGTGCCAGCAGTGAGGGCGGGGCCGGTGATACGCAGTATTTT.